The clone carrying this T cell receptor beta chain has ten or more counts. What it recognizes is unknown. Amplification of TCR beta CDR3 regions used RNA as the template. HTBI primers were employed in a first-round RT-PCR of the TCR CDR3. One entry per CDR3 protein, called by TCRdb with MiXCR from the multiplex PCR reads. The sample has about 620,000 distinct CDR3 sequences, under 20% seen once. The source of the sample is a study of T cells in Graves' hyperthyroidism and ophthalmopathy. No progression to ophthalmopathy during 18 months of follow-up defined stable disease. Study results and caveats: Blood also carried most thyroid clonotypes expanded above 0.001. A median roughly six months before onset, the model predicted ophthalmopathy.

V lost 7 bases to trimming and J lost 2 bases, with 7 bases between them. The CDR3 runs to 12 residues. This TCR derives from a woman in her thirties with Graves' hyperthyroidism. This chain connects TRBV12-3 or TRBV12-4 to TRBJ2-3; no firm D call. Sequenced input: blood. CDR3 region: CASTPSTDTQYF. As DNA, the CDR3 is TGTGCCAGCACCCCTTCCACAGATACGCAGTATTTT.